This is a list of T cell receptor beta chains from one sample in a study of blood T cells in healthy people across ages. TCRdb fed the 5' RACE reads into MiXCR, producing one record per CDR3 protein. The sample consists of 550,000 to 650,000 distinct CDR3 sequences, around a quarter of them appearing once. This same sample was also part of a study on T cells of mothers and their children.

The sequenced material came from blood. Receptors were obtained from a boy between 2 and 10 years old in good health. CDR3s include the opening cysteine and the closing phenylalanine or tryptophan. Fields, in order: clone size, J gene, D gene, V gene, CDR3 DNA, CDR3 protein. D genes are given only for firm matches. Clone sizes are given selectively: once, few, many, or a class where the clone is expanded.

clone size: .; J gene: TRBJ1-2; D gene: TRBD1; V gene: TRBV5-1; CDR3 DNA: TGCGCCAGCAGCTTCGACAGGGCTAACTATGGCTACACCTTC; CDR3 protein: CASSFDRANYGYTF
clone size: .; J gene: TRBJ2-5; D gene: TRBD1; V gene: TRBV20-1; CDR3 DNA: TGCAGTGCTAGAGATCAGAGGGGGCTTGGGGAGACCCAGTACTTC; CDR3 protein: CSARDQRGLGETQYF
clone size: few; J gene: TRBJ2-2; D gene: TRBD1; V gene: TRBV30; CDR3 DNA: TGTGCCTGGAGTGTACCCCCCTACAGGGGCGAGGGGACCGGGGAGCTGTTTTTT; CDR3 protein: CAWSVPPYRGEGTGELFF
clone size: many; J gene: TRBJ2-3; D gene: .; V gene: TRBV12-3/TRBV12-4; CDR3 DNA: TGTGCCAGCAGTTTAAGGGCGGAAGATACGCAGTATTTT; CDR3 protein: CASSLRAEDTQYF
clone size: few; J gene: TRBJ1-5; D gene: .; V gene: TRBV7-8; CDR3 DNA: TGTGCCAGCAGCCGTTTCCCGGGGGCGCATCAGCCCCAGCATTTT; CDR3 protein: CASSRFPGAHQPQHF
clone size: many; J gene: TRBJ2-1; D gene: .; V gene: TRBV7-8; CDR3 DNA: TGTGCCAGCAGCTTAGGGCGCGCCTTGTCCTACAATGAGCAGTTCTTC; CDR3 protein: CASSLGRALSYNEQFF
clone size: few; J gene: TRBJ2-4; D gene: TRBD2; V gene: TRBV4-3; CDR3 DNA: TGCGCCAGCAGCGACAAGTTGGGCACTAGCGGGAACATTCAGTACTTC; CDR3 protein: CASSDKLGTSGNIQYF
clone size: few; J gene: TRBJ2-5; D gene: .; V gene: TRBV20-1; CDR3 DNA: TGCAGTGCTAGGAGGCTTCTCCTTGAGACCCAGTACTTC; CDR3 protein: CSARRLLLETQYF
clone size: few; J gene: TRBJ1-6; D gene: .; V gene: TRBV9; CDR3 DNA: TGTGCCAGCAGCCCTCTCGGGGTTTATTCACCCCTCCACTTT; CDR3 protein: CASSPLGVYSPLHF
clone size: few; J gene: TRBJ2-4; D gene: .; V gene: TRBV6-2/TRBV6-3; CDR3 DNA: TGTGCCAGCAGTATAGACAACTTAGCCAAAAACATTCAGTACTTC; CDR3 protein: CASSIDNLAKNIQYF
clone size: .; J gene: TRBJ1-2; D gene: TRBD1; V gene: TRBV20-1; CDR3 DNA: TGCAGTGCTGGACAGGGGGATGGCTACACCTTC; CDR3 protein: CSAGQGDGYTF
clone size: .; J gene: TRBJ2-1; D gene: .; V gene: TRBV15; CDR3 DNA: TGTGCCACCAGCAGAGAAGCGGGTGGGGCAACCCTTAGATACAATGAGCGGTTCTTC; CDR3 protein: CATSREAGGATLRYNERFF
clone size: .; J gene: TRBJ2-1; D gene: TRBD2; V gene: TRBV6-5; CDR3 DNA: TGTGCCAGCAGTTATGCGCTAGCGGGGTACAATGAGCAGTTCTTC; CDR3 protein: CASSYALAGYNEQFF
clone size: few; J gene: TRBJ2-7; D gene: .; V gene: TRBV25-1; CDR3 DNA: TGTGCCAGCAGTTCTACAGTGTCCTACGAGCAGTACTTC; CDR3 protein: CASSSTVSYEQYF
clone size: .; J gene: TRBJ2-7; D gene: TRBD2; V gene: TRBV20-1; CDR3 DNA: TGCAGTGCTGCCCGCGCGGGGGCCTACGAGCAGTACTTC; CDR3 protein: CSAARAGAYEQYF
clone size: few; J gene: TRBJ2-7; D gene: .; V gene: TRBV2; CDR3 DNA: TGTGCCAGCAGTGTTCAGAGCTCCTACGAGCAGTACTTC; CDR3 protein: CASSVQSSYEQYF
clone size: few; J gene: TRBJ2-5; D gene: .; V gene: TRBV18; CDR3 DNA: TGTGCCGGCAGGGAGACTATAAGGGAGACCCAGTACTTC; CDR3 protein: CAGRETIRETQYF
clone size: few; J gene: TRBJ2-5; D gene: TRBD1; V gene: TRBV7-6; CDR3 DNA: TGTGCCAGCAGCGGGTGGACAGGGGCAGAGACCCAGTACTTC; CDR3 protein: CASSGWTGAETQYF
clone size: .; J gene: TRBJ1-5; D gene: TRBD1; V gene: TRBV2; CDR3 DNA: TGTGCCAGCAAGGGACAGTGGGCGGTGGGCAATCAGCCCCAGCATTTT; CDR3 protein: CASKGQWAVGNQPQHF
clone size: .; J gene: TRBJ1-5; D gene: TRBD1; V gene: TRBV10-3; CDR3 DNA: TGTGCCATCAGTGAGTCACAGGCAGGGGGCAACGGCAATCAGCCCCAGCATTTT; CDR3 protein: CAISESQAGGNGNQPQHF
clone size: many; J gene: TRBJ2-1; D gene: TRBD2; V gene: TRBV12-3/TRBV12-4; CDR3 DNA: TGTGCCAGCAGCTCTCTAGCGGAGACGCAGTTCTTC; CDR3 protein: CASSSLAETQFF
clone size: .; J gene: TRBJ2-7; D gene: TRBD1; V gene: TRBV7-9; CDR3 DNA: TGTGCCAGCAGCTTAGTCCTAGGACAGGGAACCGAGCAGTATTTC; CDR3 protein: CASSLVLGQGTEQYF
clone size: .; J gene: TRBJ1-4; D gene: .; V gene: TRBV7-9; CDR3 DNA: TGTGCCAGCAGCTTAAAGGGGGCAACTAATGAAAAACTGTTTTTT; CDR3 protein: CASSLKGATNEKLFF
clone size: .; J gene: TRBJ2-5; D gene: TRBD2; V gene: TRBV12-3/TRBV12-4; CDR3 DNA: TGTGCCAGCAGTTCAACCGGGACTAGGGGGAAAGAGACCCAGTACTTC; CDR3 protein: CASSSTGTRGKETQYF
clone size: few; J gene: TRBJ2-6; D gene: .; V gene: TRBV20-1; CDR3 DNA: TGCAGTGCTAGCCCAAGGTATCCGGGACATCTCTCTGGGGCCAACGTCCTGACTTTC; CDR3 protein: CSASPRYPGHLSGANVLTF
clone size: .; J gene: TRBJ2-7; D gene: TRBD2; V gene: TRBV7-2; CDR3 DNA: TGTGCCAGCCGATCGGGGGAGGGCCCCGAGCAGTACTTC; CDR3 protein: CASRSGEGPEQYF
clone size: .; J gene: TRBJ1-3; D gene: .; V gene: TRBV3-1; CDR3 DNA: TGTGCCAGCAGCCAAGACGGCGGAGACACCATATATTTT; CDR3 protein: CASSQDGGDTIYF
clone size: few; J gene: TRBJ2-1; D gene: TRBD2; V gene: TRBV12-3/TRBV12-4; CDR3 DNA: TGTGCCAGCAGTTTAGTTGCGGGAGGGCACAATGAGCAGTTCTTC; CDR3 protein: CASSLVAGGHNEQFF
clone size: .; J gene: TRBJ1-1; D gene: TRBD1; V gene: TRBV10-3; CDR3 DNA: TGTGCGACCGGACAGGGAGGGACTGAAGCTTTCTTT; CDR3 protein: CATGQGGTEAFF
clone size: few; J gene: TRBJ1-1; D gene: TRBD1; V gene: TRBV5-5; CDR3 DNA: TGTGCCAGCAGCTTGGGGGCGACAGGGCCCACTGAAGCTTTCTTT; CDR3 protein: CASSLGATGPTEAFF
clone size: once; J gene: TRBJ1-4; D gene: .; V gene: TRBV7-2; CDR3 DNA: TGTGCCAGCAGTCCCAGGGTGCTGGGTGAAAACCTGTTTTTT; CDR3 protein: CASSPRVLGENLFF
clone size: few; J gene: TRBJ1-2; D gene: .; V gene: TRBV29-1; CDR3 DNA: TGCAGCGTTGAACAGGGCGTCTATGGCTACACCTTC; CDR3 protein: CSVEQGVYGYTF
clone size: .; J gene: TRBJ2-1; D gene: .; V gene: TRBV4-3; CDR3 DNA: TGCGCCAGCAGCCAAGAAGTCGGCTTAAGGGAGCAGTTCTTC; CDR3 protein: CASSQEVGLREQFF
clone size: few; J gene: TRBJ2-3; D gene: .; V gene: TRBV20-1; CDR3 DNA: TGCAGTGGTACGGGGGCGGAATATACAGATACGCAGTATTTT; CDR3 protein: CSGTGAEYTDTQYF
clone size: .; J gene: TRBJ2-7; D gene: .; V gene: TRBV6-1; CDR3 DNA: TGTGCCAGCAGTGCCTCGACCGGTAACGAGCAGTACTTC; CDR3 protein: CASSASTGNEQYF
clone size: few; J gene: TRBJ2-1; D gene: .; V gene: TRBV11-2; CDR3 DNA: TGTGCCAGCAGCTCAGGGTTCGTAGGTGAGCAGTTCTTC; CDR3 protein: CASSSGFVGEQFF
clone size: few; J gene: TRBJ2-7; D gene: .; V gene: TRBV7-9; CDR3 DNA: TGTGCCAGCAGCTTAACGTCCGACCTCGAGCAGTACTTC; CDR3 protein: CASSLTSDLEQYF
clone size: few; J gene: TRBJ1-1; D gene: .; V gene: TRBV20-1; CDR3 DNA: TGCAGTGCTAGAGATCCGGGCAGAACGAACACTGAAGCTTTCTTT; CDR3 protein: CSARDPGRTNTEAFF
clone size: .; J gene: TRBJ2-5; D gene: TRBD1; V gene: TRBV12-3/TRBV12-4; CDR3 DNA: TGTGCCAGCAGTTTGGGCAGGGGGCTTCAGGAGACCCAGTACTTC; CDR3 protein: CASSLGRGLQETQYF
clone size: few; J gene: TRBJ2-1; D gene: .; V gene: TRBV21-1; CDR3 DNA: TGTGCCAGCAGCAAAGAAGGAGAGCAAACAGGGTACAGGCAGTTCTTC; CDR3 protein: CASSKEGEQTGYRQFF